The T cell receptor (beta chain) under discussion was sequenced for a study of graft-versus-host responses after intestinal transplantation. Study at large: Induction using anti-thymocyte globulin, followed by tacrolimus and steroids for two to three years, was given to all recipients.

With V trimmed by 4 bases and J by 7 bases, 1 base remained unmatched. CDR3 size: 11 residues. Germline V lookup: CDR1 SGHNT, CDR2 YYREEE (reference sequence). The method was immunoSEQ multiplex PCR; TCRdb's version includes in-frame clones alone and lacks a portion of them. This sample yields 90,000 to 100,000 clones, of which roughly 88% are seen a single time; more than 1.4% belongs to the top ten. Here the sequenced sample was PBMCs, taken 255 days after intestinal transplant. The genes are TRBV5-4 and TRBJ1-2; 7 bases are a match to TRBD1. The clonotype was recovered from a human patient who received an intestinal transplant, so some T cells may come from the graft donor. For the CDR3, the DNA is TGTGCCAGCAGCCGACAGGGTGGCTACACCTTC. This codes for CASSRQGGYTF.